Here is one T cell receptor (beta chain) with its context. This sample was included in a study of blood T cell repertoires in COVID-19. About the research overall: Acute and convalescent COVID-19 samples came from the United States, Italy and Spain. PBMCs, B-cell-depleted T cells, or T cells provided the cDNA or gDNA that made up the material.

In the study's own analysis: By means of reference gene primer amplification, nucleated cell counts were estimated. Sequenced by immunoSEQ multiplex PCR; TCRdb stores in-frame clones only, minus some. That table is the source of V, J and clone size, and D and trimming were worked out from the DNA. The table lists a few hundred thousand clones, 84% of them singletons. Per the germline V gene, CDR1 is WSHSY and CDR2 is SAAADI. There are 13 residues in the CDR3. V gave up 0 bases and J gave up 7 bases, with 10 bases separating them. The V and J genes are TRBV10-2 and TRBJ2-7, with D possibly matching TRBD1 (6 bases). The source material was peripheral blood. The sequence derives from a man aged 40-50 years who had recovered from COVID-19. CDR3: CASSESIGTEQYF. CDR3 sequence (DNA): TGCGCCAGCAGTGAGTCGATCGGGACAGAGCAGTACTTC.